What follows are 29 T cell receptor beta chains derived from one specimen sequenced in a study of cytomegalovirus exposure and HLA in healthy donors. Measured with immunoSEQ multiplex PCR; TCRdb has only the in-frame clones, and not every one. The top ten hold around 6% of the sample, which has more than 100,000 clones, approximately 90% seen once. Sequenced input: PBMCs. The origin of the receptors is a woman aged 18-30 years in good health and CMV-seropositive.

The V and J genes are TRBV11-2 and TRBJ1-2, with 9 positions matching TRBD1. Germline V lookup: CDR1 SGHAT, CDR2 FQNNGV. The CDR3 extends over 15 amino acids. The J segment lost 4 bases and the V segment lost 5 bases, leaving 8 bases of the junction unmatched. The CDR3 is CASSLSTGGTYGYTF. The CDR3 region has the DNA TGTGCCAGCAGCCTATCGACAGGGGGGACCTATGGCTACACCTTC. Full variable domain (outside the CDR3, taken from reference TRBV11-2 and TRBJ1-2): EAGVAQSPRYKIIEKRQSVAFWCNPISGHATLYWYQQILGQGPKLLIQFQNNGVVDDSQLPKDRFSAERLKGVDSTLKIQPAKLEDSAVYLCASSLSTGGTYGYTFGSGTRLTVV.

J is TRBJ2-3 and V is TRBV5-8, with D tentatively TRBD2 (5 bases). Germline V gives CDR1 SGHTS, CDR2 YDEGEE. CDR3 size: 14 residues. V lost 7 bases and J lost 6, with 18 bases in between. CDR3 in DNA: TGTGCCAGCGGATGGACTGCGCCAGAGGATACGCAGTATTTT. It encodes CASGWTAPEDTQYF.

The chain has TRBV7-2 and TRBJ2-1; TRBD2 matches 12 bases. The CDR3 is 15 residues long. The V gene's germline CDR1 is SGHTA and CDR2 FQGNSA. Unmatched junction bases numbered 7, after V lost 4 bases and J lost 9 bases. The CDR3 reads CASSSLAGGFVEQFF. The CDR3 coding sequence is TGTGCCAGCAGCTCTCTAGCGGGAGGGTTCGTTGAGCAGTTCTTC.

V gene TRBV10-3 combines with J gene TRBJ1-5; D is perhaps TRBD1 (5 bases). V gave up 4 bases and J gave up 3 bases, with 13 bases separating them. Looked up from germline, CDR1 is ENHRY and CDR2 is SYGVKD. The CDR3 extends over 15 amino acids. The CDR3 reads CAISGGGGANQPQHF. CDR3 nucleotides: TGTGCCATCAGTGGGGGTGGAGGGGCCAATCAGCCCCAGCATTTT.

In DNA, the CDR3 is TGCGCCAGCAGCCAAGGGGGGGGTCTCGAAGAGACCCAGTACTTC. This codes for CASSQGGGLEETQYF. The chain couples TRBV4-1 to TRBJ2-5; 7 bases map to TRBD2. Trimming took 1 base from V and 3 from J; bases not matched to a gene: 5. The CDR3 totals 15 residues. Germline V gives CDR1 MGHRA, CDR2 YSYEKL.

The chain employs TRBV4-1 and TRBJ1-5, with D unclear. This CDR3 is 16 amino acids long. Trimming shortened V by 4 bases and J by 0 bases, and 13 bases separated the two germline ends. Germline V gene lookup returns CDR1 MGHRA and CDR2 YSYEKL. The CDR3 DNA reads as TGCGCCAGCAGCCTGCGGCCTCAATCTAGCAATCAGCCCCAGCATTTT. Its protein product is CASSLRPQSSNQPQHF.

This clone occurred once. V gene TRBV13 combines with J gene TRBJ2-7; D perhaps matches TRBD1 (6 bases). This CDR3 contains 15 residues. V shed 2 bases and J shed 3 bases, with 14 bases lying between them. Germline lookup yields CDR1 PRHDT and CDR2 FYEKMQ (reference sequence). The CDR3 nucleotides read TGTGCCAGCAGCTTAAGATCACAGGGTTTCTACGAGCAGTACTTC. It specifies CASSLRSQGFYEQYF.

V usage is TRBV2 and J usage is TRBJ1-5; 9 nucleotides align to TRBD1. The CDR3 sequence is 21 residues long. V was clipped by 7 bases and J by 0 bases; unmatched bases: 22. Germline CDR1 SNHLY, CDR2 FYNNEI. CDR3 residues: CASTGGGTGPLRDYSNQPQHF. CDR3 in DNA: TGTGCCAGCACCGGGGGGGGGACAGGGCCTCTCCGGGACTATAGCAATCAGCCCCAGCATTTT.

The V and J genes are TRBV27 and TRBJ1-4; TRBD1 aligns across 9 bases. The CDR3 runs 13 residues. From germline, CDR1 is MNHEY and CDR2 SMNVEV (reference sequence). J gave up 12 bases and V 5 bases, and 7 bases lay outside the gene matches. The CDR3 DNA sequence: TGTGCCAGCAGTCTTGGACAGGGGATGGAACTGTTTTTT. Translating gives CASSLGQGMELFF.

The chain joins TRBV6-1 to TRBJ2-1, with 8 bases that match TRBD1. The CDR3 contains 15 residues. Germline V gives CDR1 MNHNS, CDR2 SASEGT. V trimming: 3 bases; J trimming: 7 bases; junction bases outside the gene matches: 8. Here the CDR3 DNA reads TGTGCCAGCAGTGACTATCGGGACAGGATGAATGAGCAGTTCTTC. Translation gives CASSDYRDRMNEQFF.

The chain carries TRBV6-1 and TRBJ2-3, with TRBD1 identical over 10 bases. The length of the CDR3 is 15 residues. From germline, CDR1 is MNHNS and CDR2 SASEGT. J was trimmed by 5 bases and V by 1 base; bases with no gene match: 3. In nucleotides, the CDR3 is TGTGCCAGCAGTGAAGGGACAGGGGGAAGAGATACGCAGTATTTT. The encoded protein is CASSEGTGGRDTQYF.

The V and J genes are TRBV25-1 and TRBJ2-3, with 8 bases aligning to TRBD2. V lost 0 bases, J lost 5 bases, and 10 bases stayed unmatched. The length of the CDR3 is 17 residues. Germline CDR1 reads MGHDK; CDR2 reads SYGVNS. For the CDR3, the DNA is TGTGCCAGCAGTGAATATTGGGCGGGAGGAGTGGGAGATACGCAGTATTTT. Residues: CASSEYWAGGVGDTQYF.

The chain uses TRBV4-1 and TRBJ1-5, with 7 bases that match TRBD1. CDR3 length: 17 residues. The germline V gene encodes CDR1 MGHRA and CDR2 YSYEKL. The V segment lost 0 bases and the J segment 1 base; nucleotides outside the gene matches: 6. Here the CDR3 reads CASSQDRDRPSNQPQHF. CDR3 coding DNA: TGCGCCAGCAGCCAAGATCGGGACAGACCGAGCAATCAGCCCCAGCATTTT.

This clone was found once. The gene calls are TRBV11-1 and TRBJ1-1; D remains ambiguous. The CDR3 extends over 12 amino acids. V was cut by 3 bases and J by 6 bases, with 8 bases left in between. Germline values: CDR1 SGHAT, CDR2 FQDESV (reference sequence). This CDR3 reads CASSFRVPEAFF. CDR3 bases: TGTGCCAGCAGCTTCCGGGTACCTGAAGCTTTCTTT.

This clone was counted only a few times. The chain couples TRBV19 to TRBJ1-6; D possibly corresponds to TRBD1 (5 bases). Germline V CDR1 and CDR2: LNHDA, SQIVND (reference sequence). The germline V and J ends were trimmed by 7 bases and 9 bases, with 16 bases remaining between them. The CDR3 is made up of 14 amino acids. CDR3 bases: TGTGCCAGTACCCCCCAGGGTGTGAGTTCACCCCTCCACTTT. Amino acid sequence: CASTPQGVSSPLHF.

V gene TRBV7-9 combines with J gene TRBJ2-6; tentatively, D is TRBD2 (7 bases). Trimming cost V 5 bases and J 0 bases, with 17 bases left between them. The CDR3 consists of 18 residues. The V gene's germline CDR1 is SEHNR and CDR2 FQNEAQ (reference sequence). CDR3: CASSRQRGGVSGANVLTF. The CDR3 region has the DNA TGTGCCAGCAGCCGACAGAGGGGGGGCGTCTCTGGGGCCAACGTCCTGACTTTC.

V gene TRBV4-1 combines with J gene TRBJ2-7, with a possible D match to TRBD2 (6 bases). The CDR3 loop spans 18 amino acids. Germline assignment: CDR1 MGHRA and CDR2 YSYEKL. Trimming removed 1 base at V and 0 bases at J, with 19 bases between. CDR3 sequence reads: CASSQGILRRGDSYEQYF. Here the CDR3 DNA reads TGCGCCAGCAGCCAAGGAATCCTTCGGCGGGGAGACTCCTACGAGCAGTACTTC.

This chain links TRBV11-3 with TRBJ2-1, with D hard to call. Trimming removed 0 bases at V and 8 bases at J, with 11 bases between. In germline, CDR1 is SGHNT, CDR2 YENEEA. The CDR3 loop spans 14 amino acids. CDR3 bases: TGTGCCAGCAGCTTAGACCGGTGGAGCGATGAGCAGTTCTTC. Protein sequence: CASSLDRWSDEQFF.

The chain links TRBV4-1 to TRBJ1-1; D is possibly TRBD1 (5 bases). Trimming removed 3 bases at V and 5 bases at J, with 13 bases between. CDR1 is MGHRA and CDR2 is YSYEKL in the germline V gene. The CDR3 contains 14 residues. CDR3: CASSQGGMRTEAFF. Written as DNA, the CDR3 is TGCGCCAGCAGCCAGGGGGGAATGAGAACTGAAGCTTTCTTT.

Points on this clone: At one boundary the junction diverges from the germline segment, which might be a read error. This chain's CDR3 is CATSGRSYNEQFF. The CDR3 DNA sequence: TGTGCCACCAGCGGGAGATCCTACAATGAGCAGTTCTTC. The chain joins TRBV7-9 to TRBJ2-1; 8 bases agree with TRBD2. The CDR3 loop spans 13 amino acids. In germline, CDR1 is SEHNR, CDR2 FQNEAQ (reference sequence).

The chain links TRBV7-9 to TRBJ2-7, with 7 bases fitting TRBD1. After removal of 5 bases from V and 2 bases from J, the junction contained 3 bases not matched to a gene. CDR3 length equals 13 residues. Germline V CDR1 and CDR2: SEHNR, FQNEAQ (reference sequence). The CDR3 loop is CASSLGTAYEQYF. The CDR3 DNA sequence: TGTGCCAGCAGCCTAGGGACAGCCTACGAGCAGTACTTC.

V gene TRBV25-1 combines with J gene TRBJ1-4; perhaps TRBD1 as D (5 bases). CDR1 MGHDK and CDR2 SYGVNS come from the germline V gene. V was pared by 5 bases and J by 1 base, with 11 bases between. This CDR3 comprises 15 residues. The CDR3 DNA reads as TGTGCCAGCAGTTTCAAGGGGCGAACTAATGAAAAACTGTTTTTT. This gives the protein CASSFKGRTNEKLFF.

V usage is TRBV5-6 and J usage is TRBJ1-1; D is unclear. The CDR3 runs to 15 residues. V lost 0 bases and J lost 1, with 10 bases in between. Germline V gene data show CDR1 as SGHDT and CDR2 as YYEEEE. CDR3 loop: CASSLGPPGNTEAFF. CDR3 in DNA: TGTGCCAGCAGCTTGGGGCCCCCGGGGAACACTGAAGCTTTCTTT.

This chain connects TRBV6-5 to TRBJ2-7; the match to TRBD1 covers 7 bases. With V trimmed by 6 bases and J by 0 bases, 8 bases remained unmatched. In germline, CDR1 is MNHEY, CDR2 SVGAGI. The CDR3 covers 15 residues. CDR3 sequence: CASRIRRTGSYEQYF. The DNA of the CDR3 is TGTGCCAGCAGGATCCGCCGGACAGGCTCCTACGAGCAGTACTTC.

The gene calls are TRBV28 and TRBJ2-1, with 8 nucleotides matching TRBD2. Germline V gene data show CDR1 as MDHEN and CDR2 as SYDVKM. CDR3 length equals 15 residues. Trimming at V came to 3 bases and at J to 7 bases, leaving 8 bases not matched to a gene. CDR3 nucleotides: TGTGCCAGCAGTTTCCCAAGCGGGAGCCGGAATGAGCAGTTCTTC. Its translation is CASSFPSGSRNEQFF. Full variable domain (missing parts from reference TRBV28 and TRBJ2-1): DVKVTQSSRYLVKRTGEKVFLECVQDMDHENMFWYRQDPGLGLRLIYFSYDVKMKEKGDIPEGYSVSREKKERFSLILESASTNQTSMYLCASSFPSGSRNEQFFGPGTRLTVL.

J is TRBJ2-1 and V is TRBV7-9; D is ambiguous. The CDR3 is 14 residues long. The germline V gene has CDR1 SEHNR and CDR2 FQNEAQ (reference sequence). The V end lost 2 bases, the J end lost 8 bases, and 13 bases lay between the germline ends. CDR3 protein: CASSLYYTSDEQFF. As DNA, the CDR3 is TGTGCCAGCAGCTTATATTACACCTCCGATGAGCAGTTCTTC.

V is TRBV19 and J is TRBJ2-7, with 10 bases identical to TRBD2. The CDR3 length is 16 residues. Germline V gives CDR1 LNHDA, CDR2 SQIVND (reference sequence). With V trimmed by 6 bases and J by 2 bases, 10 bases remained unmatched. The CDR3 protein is CASSVTSGAFPYEQYF. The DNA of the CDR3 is TGTGCCAGTAGCGTCACTAGCGGGGCCTTCCCCTACGAGCAGTACTTC.

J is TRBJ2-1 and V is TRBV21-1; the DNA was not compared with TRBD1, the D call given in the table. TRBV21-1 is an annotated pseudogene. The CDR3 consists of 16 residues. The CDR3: CASSKVVTGAKNEQFF. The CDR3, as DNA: TGTGCCAGCAGCAAAGTTGTCACAGGGGCAAAAAATGAGCAGTTCTTC.

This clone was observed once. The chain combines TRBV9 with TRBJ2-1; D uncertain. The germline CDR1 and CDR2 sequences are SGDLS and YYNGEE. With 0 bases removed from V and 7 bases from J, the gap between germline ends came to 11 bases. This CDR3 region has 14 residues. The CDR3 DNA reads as TGTGCCAGCAGCGTAGAGGAGCTTCGGAATGAGCAGTTCTTC. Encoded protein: CASSVEELRNEQFF.